This T cell receptor (beta chain) was documented in a study of T cells after yellow fever vaccination. General study points: CD4 and CD8 compartments shared a small share of clonotypes, likely from convergent recombination.

Making TCR cDNA involved 5'RACE template switching, which added UMIs and a universal primer site. TCRdb independently ran MiXCR on the 5' RACE reads; one entry per CDR3 protein. Of approximately 160,000 distinct CDR3 sequences listed, approximately 9.7% are singletons. This clonotype was counted ten times or more. The antigen is undetermined. CDR1 MDHEN and CDR2 SYDVKM come from the germline V gene. This CDR3 is built from 15 residues. Between the trimmed V and J ends, which lost 2 bases and 5 bases, there was a span of 15 bases. The sequences come from CD8+ T cells sorted from PBMCs, collected 45 days after the yellow fever booster vaccination. The chain couples TRBV28 to TRBJ1-2, with D perhaps TRBD1 (6 bases). This receptor was identified in a young man who received the YFV17D yellow fever vaccine. The CDR3 sequence is CASSLESGGAYGYTF. CDR3 DNA: TGTGCCAGCAGTTTAGAATCCGGGGGCGCGTATGGCTACACCTTC.